These T cell receptor beta chains were read from a single sample in a study of metastatic and nonmetastatic thyroid tumors. TCRdb re-called the PCR reads through MiXCR. Found here are about 49,000 clones, 20% of them singletons; the top ten hold about 4.1%. The sequenced sample was blood. The receptors derive from a female donor with papillary thyroid cancer or a benign thyroid nodule (not recorded which). Some clones in this sample may be carry-over from other donors' samples. The CDR3 runs from the conserved cysteine through the conserved F or W. A D gene is named only where the DNA matches it firmly. Only some rows state a clone size, as once, few, many or a class for expanded clones.

D gene	CDR3 length	V gene	clone size	J gene	CDR3 protein	CDR3 DNA
TRBD2	15	TRBV20-1	NA	TRBJ2-7	CSARYPLADGNEQYF	TGCAGTGCTAGATACCCTCTAGCGGATGGGAACGAGCAGTACTTC
NA	13	TRBV7-3	many	TRBJ2-1	CASSLWSNNEQFF	TGTGCCAGCAGCTTATGGAGTAACAATGAGCAGTTCTTC
NA	11	TRBV6-2/TRBV6-3	many	TRBJ1-2	CASSLGDGYTF	TGTGCCAGCAGTCTAGGGGATGGCTACACCTTC
NA	14	TRBV11-3	NA	TRBJ1-1	CASSLGGTIHEAFF	TGTGCCAGCAGCTTAGGAGGGACAATACATGAAGCTTTCTTT
TRBD2	15	TRBV6-1	many	TRBJ2-7	CASRGVSGGPREQYF	TGTGCCAGCAGGGGGGTTTCGGGAGGGCCAAGGGAGCAGTACTTC
NA	13	TRBV24-1	NA	TRBJ2-3	CAGGTALADTKYF	TGTGCCGGGGGGACAGCCCTCGCAGATACGAAGTATTTT
NA	14	TRBV6-1	many	TRBJ1-5	CASSEVGTNQPQHF	TGTGCCAGCAGTGAAGTTGGGACCAATCAGCCCCAGCATTTT
NA	14	TRBV5-4	NA	TRBJ1-3	CASSAGQGGNTIYF	TGTGCCAGCAGCGCGGGACAAGGCGGAAACACCATATATTTT
NA	16	TRBV7-2	many	TRBJ2-7	CASSLVSGAAVMGQYF	TGTGCCAGCAGCTTAGTTTCCGGAGCGGCCGTGATGGGGCAGTACTTC
NA	15	TRBV15	many	TRBJ1-1	CATSRVTGRWTEAFF	TGTGCCACCAGCAGAGTTACAGGGAGGTGGACTGAAGCTTTCTTT
NA	15	TRBV2	NA	TRBJ2-7	CASRGGVSVSYEQYF	TGTGCCAGCAGGGGGGGCGTCAGCGTGTCCTACGAGCAGTACTTC
NA	16	TRBV5-1	NA	TRBJ2-6	CARILGFLSGANVLTF	TGCGCCAGGATCTTGGGATTCCTCTCTGGGGCCAACGTCCTGACTTTC
TRBD1	14	TRBV12-3/TRBV12-4	many	TRBJ1-6	CASSLRQGGSPLHF	TGTGCCAGCAGTTTACGACAGGGTGGTTCACCCCTCCACTTT
TRBD1	17	TRBV2	once	TRBJ1-5	CASSRLRAGGNVQPQHF	TGTGCCAGCAGTAGGTTAAGGGCAGGGGGCAATGTCCAGCCCCAGCATTTT
NA	14	TRBV12-3/TRBV12-4	many	TRBJ1-1	CASSLMGQDTEAFF	TGTGCCAGCAGTTTGATGGGACAAGACACTGAAGCTTTCTTT
TRBD2	14	TRBV5-4	many	TRBJ2-7	CASSPAGLAYEQYF	TGTGCCAGCAGCCCGGCGGGACTAGCCTACGAGCAGTACTTC
NA	12	TRBV30	many	TRBJ1-2	CAWSAQGYGYTF	TGTGCCTGGAGTGCACAAGGGTATGGCTACACCTTC
TRBD2	19	TRBV5-4	many	TRBJ2-1	CASSLEDGTSGRGYNEQFF	TGTGCCAGCAGCTTGGAAGATGGGACTAGCGGGAGGGGGTACAATGAGCAGTTCTTC
NA	16	TRBV27	many	TRBJ2-7	CASSLSRTGRGYEQYF	TGTGCCAGCAGTTTATCTCGCACAGGGAGAGGCTACGAGCAGTACTTC
TRBD1	15	TRBV6-1	many	TRBJ1-3	CASSEGDRPGNTIYF	TGTGCCAGCAGCGAGGGGGACAGACCCGGAAACACCATATATTTT
NA	12	TRBV19	NA	TRBJ1-5	CASRYRDQPQHF	TGTGCCAGTAGATACAGGGACCAGCCCCAGCATTTT
NA	15	TRBV2	many	TRBJ2-3	CASSPNPLVRDTQYF	TGTGCCAGCAGTCCTAATCCCCTCGTTAGAGATACGCAGTATTTT
TRBD2	14	TRBV27	many	TRBJ2-1	CASSLGLGPNEQFF	TGTGCCAGCAGTTTAGGACTAGGACCTAATGAGCAGTTCTTC
NA	13	TRBV18	once	TRBJ1-3	CASSLLPGNTIYF	TGTGCCAGCTCATTGTTACCTGGAAACACCATATATTTT
NA	16	TRBV28	few	TRBJ2-7	CASPPERGGGSYEQYF	TGTGCCAGCCCCCCGGAACGTGGAGGGGGGTCCTACGAGCAGTACTTC
NA	11	TRBV12-3/TRBV12-4	many	TRBJ1-1	CASSPYTEAFF	TGTGCCAGCAGTCCTTACACTGAAGCTTTCTTT
TRBD1	14	TRBV20-1	many	TRBJ2-5	CSAPTQQGEETQYF	TGCAGTGCTCCGACCCAGCAGGGGGAAGAGACCCAGTACTTC
NA	12	TRBV29-1	many	TRBJ2-7	CSVEQGFNEQYF	TGCAGCGTCGAGCAGGGTTTTAACGAGCAGTACTTC
TRBD1	17	TRBV5-1	many	TRBJ1-2	CASTRDSQSLVYYGYTF	TGCGCCAGCACCCGGGACAGCCAGTCCCTAGTATACTATGGCTACACCTTC
TRBD1	14	TRBV6-1	NA	TRBJ1-5	CASSEGQGDQPEHF	TGTGCCAGCAGTGAAGGCCAGGGGGATCAGCCCGAGCATTTT
NA	13	TRBV4-1	NA	TRBJ1-2	CASSQVGVGGYTF	TGCGCCAGCAGCCAAGTGGGGGTTGGTGGCTACACCTTC
NA	13	TRBV5-1	many	TRBJ1-4	CASSLVGYEKLFF	TGCGCCAGCAGCTTGGTGGGGTATGAAAAACTGTTTTTT
NA	14	TRBV3-1	many	TRBJ1-4	CASAGGSWDEKLFF	TGTGCCAGCGCCGGGGGTTCCTGGGATGAAAAACTGTTTTTT
NA	13	TRBV19	many	TRBJ1-4	CASQRGTNEKLFF	TGTGCCAGTCAGAGGGGCACTAATGAAAAACTGTTTTTT
NA	14	TRBV3-1	many	TRBJ1-5	CASSQDYGGQPQHF	TGTGCCAGCAGCCAAGATTATGGGGGGCAGCCCCAGCATTTT
NA	13	TRBV7-8	few	TRBJ2-5	CASSAPAQETQYF	TGTGCCAGCAGCGCCCCTGCTCAAGAGACCCAGTACTTC
NA	13	TRBV29-1	many	TRBJ2-7	CSVVDWATYEQYF	TGCAGCGTTGTCGATTGGGCCACCTACGAGCAGTACTTC
NA	18	TRBV7-6	once	TRBJ1-3	CASRHGWGVIGSSNTIHF	TGTGCCAGCAGGCACGGGTGGGGAGTTATAGGGTCGTCAAACACCATACATTTT
NA	15	TRBV18	many	TRBJ2-7	CASLNGVQLPYEQYF	TGTGCCAGCTTAAACGGGGTGCAGCTCCCCTACGAGCAGTACTTC